This TCR beta chain was sequenced in a study of blood T cells in healthy people across ages. This clonotype was detected ten times or more. The CDR3 is 15 residues long. With 1 base removed from V and 3 bases from J, the gap between germline ends came to 10 bases. Germline V gives CDR1 SEHNR, CDR2 FQNEAQ (reference sequence). It was with a sample-barcoded 5' primer and a J-beta primer mix that a second PCR of roughly 7 to 12 cycles was run. Sequencing of every sample gave 2.5 million or more CDR3-containing paired-end reads. TCRdb re-derived calls from the 5' RACE reads in MiXCR, one entry per CDR3 protein. The table records under 1,000,000 distinct CDR3 sequences, less than 60% of them present only once. Healthy Russian Caucasian donors spanned ages roughly 6 to 90 years. Peripheral blood samples of roughly 10 milliliters were drawn from each donor.

The chain carries TRBV7-9 and TRBJ1-5; possibly TRBD1 for D (6 bases). The sample was blood. The source of this sequence is a man at least 80 years old in good health. The CDR3 bases are TGTGCCAGCAGCTTAGGGGCAGGGGTCAATCAGCCCCAGCATTTT. It is translated as CASSLGAGVNQPQHF.